This T cell receptor beta chain was retrieved from a study of T cells in Graves' hyperthyroidism and ophthalmopathy. Note on this clonotype: The antigen is not known. One base away lies a much larger clone, so this may be a sequencing read error. Since no conserved phenylalanine or tryptophan closes the CDR3, a read error is the likely cause.

Germline V CDR1 and CDR2: MDHEN, SYDVKM. The V gene lost 3 bases and the J gene lost 11 bases, with 10 bases spanning the gap. The CDR3 spans 11 residues. Notes on the study in general: Separating ophthalmopathy from stable hyperthyroidism was achieved by a 13 V-J model.

Amplification targeted TCR beta CDR3 regions from RNA transcripts. Primed by the HTBI set, a first-round RT-PCR was run on the TCR CDR3. In TCRdb, the multiplex PCR reads were re-called with MiXCR into one record per CDR3 protein. The sample has hundreds of thousands of distinct CDR3 sequences; about 16% are singletons. Clinical symptoms, serum thyroxine, TRAb, thyroid ultrasound and orbital computed tomography informed diagnoses. The V gene is TRBV28, the J gene TRBJ1-1; D gene uncertain. Sequencing used blood. This receptor was obtained from a woman aged 30 to 39 with Graves' hyperthyroidism. CDR3 nucleotides: TGTGCCAGCAGTTTGGGAACAGCGGCTTTCCTT. Amino acids: CASSLGTAAFL.